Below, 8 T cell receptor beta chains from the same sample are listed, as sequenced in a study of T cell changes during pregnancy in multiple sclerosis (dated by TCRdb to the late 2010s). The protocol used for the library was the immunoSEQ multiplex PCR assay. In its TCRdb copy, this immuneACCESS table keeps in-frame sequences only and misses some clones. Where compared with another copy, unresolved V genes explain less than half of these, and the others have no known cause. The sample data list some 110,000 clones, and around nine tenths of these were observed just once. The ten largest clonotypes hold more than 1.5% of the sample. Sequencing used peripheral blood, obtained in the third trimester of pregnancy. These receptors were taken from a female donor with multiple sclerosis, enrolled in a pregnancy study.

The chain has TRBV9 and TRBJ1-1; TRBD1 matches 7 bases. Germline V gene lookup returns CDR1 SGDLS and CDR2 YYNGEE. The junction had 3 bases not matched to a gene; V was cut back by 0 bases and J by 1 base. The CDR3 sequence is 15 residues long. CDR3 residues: CASSVGGGPNTEAFF. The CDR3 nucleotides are TGTGCCAGCAGCGTAGGAGGGGGCCCGAACACTGAAGCTTTCTTT.

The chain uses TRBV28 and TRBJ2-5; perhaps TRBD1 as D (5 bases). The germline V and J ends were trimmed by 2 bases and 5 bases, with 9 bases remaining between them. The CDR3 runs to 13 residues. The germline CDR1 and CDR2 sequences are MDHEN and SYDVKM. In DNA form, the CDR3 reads TGTGCCAGCAGTTTAGCCAGGGCCGAGACCCAGTACTTC. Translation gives CASSLARAETQYF.

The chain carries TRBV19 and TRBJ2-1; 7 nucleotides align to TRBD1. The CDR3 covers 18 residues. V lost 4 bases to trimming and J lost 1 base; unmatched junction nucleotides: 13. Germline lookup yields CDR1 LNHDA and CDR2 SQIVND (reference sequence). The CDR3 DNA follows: TGTGCCAGTAGTAAATCCTTCACCCGGGACAGTTCCTACAATGAGCAGTTCTTC. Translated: CASSKSFTRDSSYNEQFF.

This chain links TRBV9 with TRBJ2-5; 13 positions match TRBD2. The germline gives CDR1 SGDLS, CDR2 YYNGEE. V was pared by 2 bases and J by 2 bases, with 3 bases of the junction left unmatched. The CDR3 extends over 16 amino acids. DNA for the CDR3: TGTGCCAGCAGCGTCCGGACTAGCGGGGGACAAGAGACCCAGTACTTC. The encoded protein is CASSVRTSGGQETQYF.

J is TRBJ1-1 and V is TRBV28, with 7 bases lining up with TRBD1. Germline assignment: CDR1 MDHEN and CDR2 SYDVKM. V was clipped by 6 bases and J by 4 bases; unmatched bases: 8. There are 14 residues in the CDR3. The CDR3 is CASRETGMATEAFF. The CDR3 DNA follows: TGTGCCAGCAGGGAGACAGGGATGGCCACTGAAGCTTTCTTT.

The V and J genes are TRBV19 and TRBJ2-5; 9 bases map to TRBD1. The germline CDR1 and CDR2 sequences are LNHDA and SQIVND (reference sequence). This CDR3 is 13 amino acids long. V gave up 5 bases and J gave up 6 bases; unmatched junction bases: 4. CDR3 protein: CASSGDRAQTQYF. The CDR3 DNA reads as TGTGCCAGTAGTGGGGACAGGGCGCAGACCCAGTACTTC.

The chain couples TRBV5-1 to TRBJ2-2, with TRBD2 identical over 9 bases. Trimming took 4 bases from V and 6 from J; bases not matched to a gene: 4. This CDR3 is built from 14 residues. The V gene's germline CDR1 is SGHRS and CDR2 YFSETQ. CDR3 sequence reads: CASSRTSDSGELFF. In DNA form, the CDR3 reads TGCGCCAGCAGCCGGACTAGCGATTCCGGGGAGCTGTTTTTT.

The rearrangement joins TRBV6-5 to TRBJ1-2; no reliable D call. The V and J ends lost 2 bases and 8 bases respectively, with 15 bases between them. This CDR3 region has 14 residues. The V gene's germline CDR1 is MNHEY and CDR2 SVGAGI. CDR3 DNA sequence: TGTGCCAGCAGTTACGCCCATTCTGCGGAAGGCTACACCTTC. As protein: CASSYAHSAEGYTF.